The 8 T cell receptor beta chains below all came from one sample that was sequenced in a study of CD8 T cells in Susac syndrome (dated by TCRdb to between 2017 and 2020). Library preparation used the immunoSEQ multiplex PCR assay. RNA was extracted with the RNeasy kit and roughly 0.45 to 1 ug was reverse transcribed using random hexamers. The public reads were reanalyzed by TCRdb: fastp trimming at Q25, MiXCR alignment, in-frame beta chains only. Under each unique CDR3 protein, matching rows form one entry showing the most common genes and DNA. For this sample there are 170,000 or so distinct CDR3 sequences; approximately 95% appear just once. The biggest ten clones account for less than 0.2% of the sample. Input material: CD8+ T cells from PBMCs. The receptors stem from a human donor with multiple sclerosis.

This chain connects TRBV27 to TRBJ2-7, with 10 bases fitting TRBD1. CDR1 and CDR2 from the germline V gene are MNHEY and SMNVEV (reference sequence). With V trimmed by 6 bases and J by 3 bases, 8 bases remained unmatched. The CDR3 contains 15 residues. CDR3 sequence: CASSPPGQGLYEQYF. The DNA for the CDR3 is TGTGCCAGCAGCCCCCCGGGACAGGGGCTCTACGAGCAGTACTTC.

The chain recombines TRBV5-4 with TRBJ1-2, with 11 bases that match TRBD1. Germline V gene data show CDR1 as SGHNT and CDR2 as YYREEE (reference sequence). This CDR3 is built from 13 residues. The V segment lost 4 bases and the J segment 6 bases; nucleotides outside the gene matches: 2. The CDR3 DNA sequence: TGTGCCAGCAGCGGGACAGGGGGTGATGGCTACACCTTC. As protein: CASSGTGGDGYTF.

J is TRBJ2-6 and V is TRBV13; unclear D gene. Trimming took off 4 bases at V and 0 bases at J, with 19 bases between the two ends. This CDR3 region has 19 residues. CDR1 is PRHDT and CDR2 is FYEKMQ in the germline V gene (reference sequence). The CDR3 nucleotides read TGTGCCAGCAGCTCCCAGTGGGTGTCTAAAGCCTCTGGGGCCAACGTCCTGACTTTC. It yields the protein CASSSQWVSKASGANVLTF.

J is TRBJ2-3 and V is TRBV27, with D possibly matching TRBD1 (5 bases). V dropped 5 bases and J dropped 0 bases, with 15 bases sitting between them. This CDR3 spans 16 amino acids. CDR1 and CDR2 from the germline V gene are MNHEY and SMNVEV (reference sequence). The CDR3 region is CASSPRGYSSTDTQYF. The CDR3 DNA reads TGTGCCAGCAGTCCTAGGGGCTACAGTAGCACAGATACGCAGTATTTT.

This chain connects TRBV9 to TRBJ2-2, with D unresolved. The CDR3 length is 17 residues. Germline-derived CDR1 and CDR2 are SGDLS and YYNGEE. Trimming shortened V by 4 bases and J by 3 bases, and 19 bases separated the two germline ends. The CDR3 DNA is TGTGCCAGCAGCATCAGGAAGACTCCCGCTTACACCGGGGAGCTGTTTTTT. Its translation is CASSIRKTPAYTGELFF.

The chain couples TRBV7-2 to TRBJ2-5, with D tentatively TRBD2 (6 bases). Germline CDR1 reads SGHTA; CDR2 reads FQGNSA. This CDR3 has 14 amino acids. Trimming removed 0 bases at V and 4 bases at J, with 9 bases between. The CDR3 DNA reads as TGTGCCAGCAGCTTAGCGGGAGGTCTAGAGACCCAGTACTTC. Translation gives CASSLAGGLETQYF.

The V call is TRBV29-1, the J call TRBJ2-1, with TRBD2 identical over 8 bases. Trimming at V came to 5 bases and at J to 7 bases, leaving 16 bases not matched to a gene. In germline, CDR1 is SQVTM, CDR2 ANQGSEA. The CDR3 loop spans 16 amino acids. The CDR3 bases are TGCAGCGTTCCCCGCGGCTCCGCGGGAGGTTTGAATGAGCAGTTCTTC. This translates into CSVPRGSAGGLNEQFF.

The rearrangement joins TRBV28 to TRBJ1-1; D is uncertain. V lost 2 bases, J lost 7 bases, and 8 bases lay in between. The CDR3 length is 12 residues. Germline CDR1 and CDR2: MDHEN and SYDVKM. As DNA, the CDR3 is TGTGCCAGCAGTTTAGAGGAAAGTGAAGCTTTCTTT. Translating gives CASSLEESEAFF.